Listed here are 9 T cell receptor beta chains from one sample, sequenced in a study of Ad26.COV2.S vaccination and SARS-CoV-2 variants. The sample's treatment: around 19 received Ad26.COV2.S at low or high dose, single or two shots; five or six received placebo; per-sample allocation not given. The samples date from day 63 after the first vaccine or placebo injection. The method was immunoSEQ multiplex PCR; TCRdb's version includes in-frame clones alone and lacks a portion of them. The sample includes some 480,000 clones, about 83% of them seen just once. Sequenced here: peripheral blood, sampled in a trial of Ad26.COV2.S vaccine versus placebo. The receptors were sampled from a person aged 18-60 years who received the Ad26.COV2.S COVID-19 vaccine or a placebo.

This chain connects TRBV11-3 to TRBJ2-1; D is perhaps TRBD2 (6 bases). V lost 2 bases and J lost 4, with 6 bases in between. The CDR3 has 13 amino acids. Germline V gives CDR1 SGHNT, CDR2 YENEEA. CDR3 sequence: CASSLREYNEQFF. As DNA, the CDR3 is TGTGCCAGCAGCTTACGGGAGTACAATGAGCAGTTCTTC.

The chain has TRBV6-6 and TRBJ2-7; either TRBD1 or TRBD2 may fit D (6 bases each). CDR1 MNHNY and CDR2 SVGAGI come from the germline V gene (reference sequence). The length of the CDR3 is 16 residues. The ends were cut back, 6 bases at V and 4 bases at J, with 22 bases in the middle. Written as DNA, the CDR3 is TGTGCCAGCAGGCCAGAGGAGGGGGGCAGATGGTACGAGCAGTACTTC. As protein: CASRPEEGGRWYEQYF.

This clone was detected once. The V and J genes are TRBV30 and TRBJ2-2; D is undetermined. This CDR3 spans 13 amino acids. Germline-derived CDR1 and CDR2 are GTSNPN and SVGIG (reference sequence). V shed 5 bases and J shed 1 base, with 8 bases lying between them. The CDR3 spells CAWRTGNTGELFF. The DNA for the CDR3 is TGTGCCTGGCGGACGGGGAACACCGGGGAGCTGTTTTTT.

The rearrangement links TRBV5-4 to TRBJ2-1; the D is unclear. The germline gives CDR1 SGHNT, CDR2 YYREEE (reference sequence). CDR3 length equals 12 residues. With 1 base removed from V and 9 bases from J, the gap between germline ends came to 8 bases. Written as DNA, the CDR3 is TGTGCCAGCAGCTTGCTAGGGATTGAGCAGTTCTTC. Its protein product is CASSLLGIEQFF.

V is TRBV5-1 and J is TRBJ2-7; D not certain. V dropped 0 bases and J dropped 6 bases, with 16 bases sitting between them. The CDR3 contains 15 residues. Germline V gene lookup returns CDR1 SGHRS and CDR2 YFSETQ. The CDR3 coding sequence is TGCGCCAGCAGCTTGGAGCCTGTAGGGCCGGCCGAGCAGTACTTC. Its translation is CASSLEPVGPAEQYF.

The V gene is TRBV4-2, the J gene TRBJ1-5, with a possible D match to TRBD1 (6 bases). V was pared by 0 bases and J by 5 bases, with 14 bases between. Germline lookup yields CDR1 LGHNA and CDR2 YNFKEQ. The CDR3 is 16 residues long. For the CDR3, the DNA is TGTGCCAGCAGCCAAGATAGAGGCAGGGGTGATCAGCCCCAGCATTTT. Its protein product is CASSQDRGRGDQPQHF.

The gene calls are TRBV10-3 and TRBJ1-1, with TRBD1 identical over 12 bases. The V gene's germline CDR1 is ENHRY and CDR2 SYGVKD. Trimming cost V 10 bases and J 0 bases; bases outside gene matches: 6. This CDR3 has 15 amino acids. In DNA form, the CDR3 reads TGTGCCAGCGGGGACAGGGGGCCTATGAACACTGAAGCTTTCTTT. Its translation is CASGDRGPMNTEAFF.

This chain joins TRBV12-3 or TRBV12-4 and TRBJ1-2, with unresolved D. The CDR3 runs to 11 residues. The germline V and J ends were trimmed by 8 bases and 5 bases, with 9 bases remaining between them. In nucleotides, the CDR3 is TGTGCCAGCGGCTCAGCTTATGGCTACACCTTC. The encoded protein is CASGSAYGYTF.

The chain employs TRBV6-5 and TRBJ2-7, with 10 bases fitting TRBD1. After removal of 0 bases from V and 3 bases from J, the junction contained 2 bases not matched to a gene. Germline V lookup: CDR1 MNHEY, CDR2 SVGAGI. The length of the CDR3 is 15 residues. In DNA, the CDR3 is TGTGCCAGCAGTTACTCCGGGACAGGGGTCTACGAGCAGTACTTC. Translating gives CASSYSGTGVYEQYF.